The clone carrying this TCR beta chain has only a few counts. Its target is not known. The PCR used 60 Vbeta and 13 Jbeta primers. The protocol was immunoSEQ multiplex PCR, while the TCRdb copy is restricted to in-frame clones and leaves out a portion. Of 210,000 or so clones detected, 70% to 85% appear once; the ten largest clones hold 0.2% to 0.25%. This sample was taken from a study of cytomegalovirus exposure and HLA in healthy donors. Study-wide results and caveats: In a later analysis, compared with equally common non-associated chains, HLA-associated beta chains were more expanded. In a later analysis, TCR beta V- and J-gene trimming was associated with a missense DCLRE1C variant.

Sequenced material: PBMCs. The receptor was derived from a girl aged 2-15 years in good health and CMV-seronegative.

The CDR3 region has the DNA TGTGCCAGTAACCGGGACAGGGGAGAATATGGCTACACCTTC. Its protein product is CASNRDRGEYGYTF. The chain is built from TRBV5-4 and TRBJ1-2, with TRBD1 identical over 10 bases. The germline gives CDR1 SGHNT, CDR2 YYREEE (reference sequence). Trimming at V came to 8 bases and at J to 5 bases, leaving 9 bases not matched to a gene. This CDR3 is built from 14 residues.